The T cell receptor beta chain described here comes from a study of T-cell reconstitution after alpha-beta-depleted transplantation in children. Germline V gives CDR1 MNHNY, CDR2 SVGAGI (reference sequence). V shed 7 bases and J shed 3 bases, with 7 bases lying between them. The CDR3 extends over 11 amino acids. Unique molecular identifiers were built into the TCRbeta library. TCRdb re-called the PCR reads with MiXCR, one entry per CDR3 protein. The sample has about 230,000 distinct CDR3 sequences, 9.5% to 13% seen once. This clonotype was seen repeatedly, ten times or more. Sequencing used PBMCs, obtained before TCRalphabeta/CD19-depleted stem cell transplant. The chain has TRBV6-6 and TRBJ2-7; D may match TRBD1 or TRBD2 (5 bases each). The sequence derives from a child younger than two with acute myeloid leukemia, due to receive a stem cell transplant. DNA of the CDR3: TGTGCCAGCAAGGGGAGCTACGAGCAGTACTTC. Encoded protein: CASKGSYEQYF.